The clone carrying this TCR beta chain has just one count. Its antigen is currently unknown. The entry originates in a study of cytomegalovirus exposure and HLA in healthy donors. Study as a whole: Unique TCRs numbering some 80 million, obtained from HLA-typed donors, made up an early data release. General study points: Fewer N-insertions (relative to the roughly 720-donor mean) were reportedly seen in an Asian-associated ancestry cluster in a later analysis.

V shed 6 bases, J shed 7 bases, and the junction held 12 bases outside the gene matches. Germline V gene data show CDR1 as SGHRS and CDR2 as YFSETQ. CDR3 length equals 15 residues. The PCR contained 60 Vbeta and 13 Jbeta primers. In the authors' methods: There were around 78 million unique TCR beta chains by a later count, and approximately 10 million of them were shared. Sequencing used immunoSEQ multiplex PCR; TCRdb keeps in-frame clones, though not all of them. The D gene and trimming were derived from the DNA, and the V and J assignments and clone size from that table. In the table there are around 99,000 clones, 65% to 80% of which are singletons.

This TCR derives from a male donor in good health and CMV-seronegative. The specimen was PBMCs. The chain recombines TRBV5-1 with TRBJ2-1, with 8 bases fitting TRBD2. CDR3 residues: CASTPNGRARNEQFF. CDR3 bases: TGCGCCAGCACCCCTAACGGGAGGGCCCGTAATGAGCAGTTCTTC.